Listed below are T cell receptor beta chains from one sample, sequenced in a study of T cells after somatic rescue of genetic block. Using immunoSEQ multiplex PCR, the repertoire was profiled, and TCRdb retains in-frame clones only, with some absent. The table has roughly 58,000 clones, approximately 96% seen once. Sequences were obtained from peripheral blood mononuclear cells (PBMCs). All receptors derive from a child younger than two. The CDR3 runs from the conserved cysteine through the conserved F or W. D genes are given only for firm matches. Some rows have no size entry. The others give once, few or many, or a class for an expanded clone.

clone size	V gene	D gene	J gene	CDR3 protein	CDR3 DNA
NA	TRBV28	TRBD1	TRBJ1-1	CASSPSTGARTEAFF	TGTGCCAGCAGTCCTTCGACAGGGGCGAGGACTGAAGCTTTCTTT
NA	TRBV9	TRBD1	TRBJ1-6	CASSAGGFYNSPLHF	TGTGCCAGCAGCGCAGGGGGTTTTTATAATTCACCCCTCCACTTT
NA	TRBV9	NA	TRBJ1-2	CASSSRGDNYGYTF	TGTGCCAGCAGCTCTAGGGGGGACAACTATGGCTACACCTTC
NA	TRBV29-1	TRBD1	TRBJ2-2	CSVQPRDRNTGELFF	TGCAGCGTTCAGCCTCGGGACAGGAACACCGGGGAGCTGTTTTTT
NA	TRBV6-5	TRBD2	TRBJ2-3	CASNRLAGGPDTQYF	TGTGCCAGCAATCGACTAGCGGGAGGCCCGGATACGCAGTATTTT
NA	TRBV18	TRBD2	TRBJ2-5	CASKTSIQETQYF	TGTGCCAGCAAGACTAGCATCCAAGAGACCCAGTACTTC
NA	TRBV4-1	NA	TRBJ1-2	CASSPGRHIGNYGYTF	TGCGCCAGCAGCCCGGGACGCCACATAGGGAACTATGGCTACACCTTC
NA	TRBV4-1	TRBD2	TRBJ2-1	CASSQEWGLANEQFF	TGCGCCAGCAGCCAAGAGTGGGGACTAGCCAATGAGCAGTTCTTC
NA	TRBV6-5	NA	TRBJ1-1	CASSTRGHYTEAFF	TGTGCCAGCAGTACCCGGGGCCACTACACTGAAGCTTTCTTT
NA	TRBV19	TRBD2	TRBJ2-3	CASSRTSGRLTDTQYF	TGTGCCAGTAGTAGGACTAGCGGGAGGCTCACAGATACGCAGTATTTT
NA	TRBV2	NA	TRBJ1-2	CASSDKVYRWTYGYTF	TGTGCCAGCAGTGACAAGGTTTACCGATGGACCTATGGCTACACCTTC
NA	TRBV30	NA	TRBJ1-3	CAWTGSSGNTIYF	TGTGCCTGGACAGGGAGCTCTGGAAACACCATATATTTT
NA	TRBV9	TRBD2	TRBJ2-3	CASSGTSGSTDTQYF	TGTGCCAGCAGCGGGACTAGCGGGAGCACAGATACGCAGTATTTT
NA	TRBV30	TRBD1	TRBJ1-6	CAWTGGSYNSPLHF	TGTGCCTGGACAGGGGGCTCCTATAATTCACCCCTCCACTTT
NA	TRBV5-4	NA	TRBJ1-4	CASSLGGPTNEKLFF	TGTGCCAGCAGCTTAGGGGGACCAACTAATGAAAAACTGTTTTTT
once	TRBV10-1	TRBD2	TRBJ2-1	CASSAGGPEFF	TGCGCCAGTTCAGCGGGAGGGCCGGAGTTCTTC
few	TRBV5-1	NA	TRBJ2-7	CASSFDSYEQYF	TGCGCCAGCAGCTTTGACTCCTACGAGCAGTACTTC
NA	TRBV6-5	NA	TRBJ1-1	CASSRQNTEAFF	TGTGCCAGCAGCCGACAGAACACTGAAGCTTTCTTT
NA	TRBV6-4	NA	TRBJ1-5	CASSDRGYQPQHF	TGTGCCAGCAGTGACAGGGGGTATCAGCCCCAGCATTTT
NA	TRBV6-1	NA	TRBJ2-5	CASSEPWFQETQYF	TGTGCCAGCAGTGAGCCGTGGTTCCAAGAGACCCAGTACTTC
NA	TRBV18	TRBD2	TRBJ2-7	CASSPTSGRAYEQYF	TGTGCCAGCTCCCCCACTAGCGGGAGGGCCTACGAGCAGTACTTC
few	TRBV7-9	NA	TRBJ2-3	CASSLAGGTDTQYF	TGTGCCAGCAGCTTAGCGGGAGGCACAGATACGCAGTATTTT
once	TRBV7-2	NA	TRBJ2-5	CASRRAGINIETQYF	TGTGCCAGCAGGCGCGCCGGGATTAACATAGAGACCCAGTACTTC
NA	TRBV4-2	TRBD2	TRBJ2-5	CASSQDSRAGEQTQYF	TGTGCCAGCAGCCAAGATAGTCGGGCGGGAGAGCAGACCCAGTACTTC
NA	TRBV6-5	TRBD2	TRBJ2-3	CASSLAGEGTDTQYF	TGTGCCAGCTCATTAGCGGGAGAGGGCACAGATACGCAGTATTTT
NA	TRBV4-2	NA	TRBJ2-5	CASSQDRGGGKGETQYF	TGTGCCAGCAGCCAAGATCGCGGGGGCGGAAAGGGGGAGACCCAGTACTTC
NA	TRBV27	TRBD1	TRBJ2-1	CASRQGGNEQFF	TGTGCCAGCAGACAGGGGGGCAATGAGCAGTTCTTC
NA	TRBV2	TRBD2	TRBJ2-1	CASRIGLAHDYNEQFF	TGTGCCAGCAGAATTGGACTAGCCCACGATTACAATGAGCAGTTCTTC
NA	TRBV5-5	NA	TRBJ1-1	CASSLGQHTEAFF	TGTGCCAGCAGCCTCGGACAGCACACTGAAGCTTTCTTT